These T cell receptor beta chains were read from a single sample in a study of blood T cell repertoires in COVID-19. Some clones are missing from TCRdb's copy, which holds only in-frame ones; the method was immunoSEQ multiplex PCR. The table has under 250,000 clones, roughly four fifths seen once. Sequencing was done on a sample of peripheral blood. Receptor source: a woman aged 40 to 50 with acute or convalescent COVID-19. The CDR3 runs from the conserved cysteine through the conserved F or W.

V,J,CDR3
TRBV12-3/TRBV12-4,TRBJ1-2,CASSPAVEDGYTF
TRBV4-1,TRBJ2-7,CASSQAGGNPIGDEQYF
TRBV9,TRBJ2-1,CASGGIAQFF
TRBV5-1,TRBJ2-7,CASSLTGADYEQYF
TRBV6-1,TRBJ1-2,CASSEAGDHYGYTF
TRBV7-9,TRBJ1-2,CASSLSHRDSSYGYTF
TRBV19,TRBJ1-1,CASSIDPSEGMNTEAFF
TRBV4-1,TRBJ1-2,CASSQQGADGYTF
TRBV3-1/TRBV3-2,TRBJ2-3,CASSQPGTSGGTDTQYF
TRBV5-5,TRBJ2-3,CASSLLRGASTDTQYF
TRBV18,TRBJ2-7,CASSPPTLRGEQYF
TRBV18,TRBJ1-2,CASSPGQGNGYTF
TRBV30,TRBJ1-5,CAWRGGNSNQPQHF
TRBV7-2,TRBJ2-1,CASSLPGSAGEQFF
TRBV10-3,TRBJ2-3,CAISREATDTQYF
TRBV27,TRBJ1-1,CASSLDRNTEAFF
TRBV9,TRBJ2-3,CASSVGGTGGTDTQYF
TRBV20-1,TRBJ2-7,CSASLARPGTTDDYEQYF
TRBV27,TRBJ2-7,CASSLNDRGLYEQYF
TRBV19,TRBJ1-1,CASSEGAGEAFF
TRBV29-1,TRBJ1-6,CSVGTGVYNSPLHF
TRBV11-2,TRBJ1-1,CASSSRTGQNTEAFF
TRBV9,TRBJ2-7,CASSARQGAPHEQYF
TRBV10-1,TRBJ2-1,CASISGTPYNEQFF
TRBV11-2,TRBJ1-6,CASSPGQGNSPLHF
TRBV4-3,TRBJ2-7,CASSQARGQYEQYF
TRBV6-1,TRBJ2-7,CASSEYGGPNEQYF
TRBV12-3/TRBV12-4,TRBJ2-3,CASRTSGVDTQYF
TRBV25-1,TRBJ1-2,CASSPTGHTNYGYTF
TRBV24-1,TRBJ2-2,CATSDFGTGTSGRTGELFF
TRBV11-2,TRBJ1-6,CASSPRLTGSSYNSPLHF
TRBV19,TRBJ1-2,CASSPSQGHYGYTF
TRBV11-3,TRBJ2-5,CASSIRGETQYF
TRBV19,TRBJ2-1,CATKSGGTRYNEQFF
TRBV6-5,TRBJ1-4,CARVLRQGGEKLFF
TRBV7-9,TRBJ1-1,CASSQTGGSGTEAFF
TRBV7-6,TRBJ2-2,CASSRMTGSGGELFF
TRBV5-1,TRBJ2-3,CASSLRGMGTDTQYF
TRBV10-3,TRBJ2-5,CAISEVREETQYF
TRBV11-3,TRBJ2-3,CASSLFPRDTQYF
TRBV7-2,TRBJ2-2,CASSVHQGYTGELFF
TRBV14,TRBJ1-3,CASSQEGGHSGNTIYF
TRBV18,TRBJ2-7,CASSPQRVQGTYEQYF
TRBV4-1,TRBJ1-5,CASSQDLGINQPQHF
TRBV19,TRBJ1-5,CASSRWEGDNQPQHF
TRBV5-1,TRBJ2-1,CASSLGGTSGYNEQFF
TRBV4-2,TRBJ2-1,CASSQASRGRDNEQFF
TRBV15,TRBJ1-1,CATSRDLRGQAFF
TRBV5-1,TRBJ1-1,CASSLRKTGNTEAFF
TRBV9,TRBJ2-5,CASSVALRQGRETQYF
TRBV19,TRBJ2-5,CASRPARTGMGQETQYF
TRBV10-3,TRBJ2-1,CAISDPSYNEQFF
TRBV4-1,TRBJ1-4,CASSRDRTNEKLFF
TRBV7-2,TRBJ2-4,CASSLGLLQYF
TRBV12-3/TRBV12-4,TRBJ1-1,CASSLLVQFEAFF